These 10 T cell receptor beta chains came from one sample sequenced in a study of cytomegalovirus exposure and HLA in healthy donors. Use of 60 Vbeta and 13 Jbeta primers characterized the PCR. This table comes from immunoSEQ multiplex PCR, and its TCRdb copy is limited to in-frame clones, with some not included. This sample has some 200,000 clones, with roughly four fifths found just once. The sequenced sample consisted of PBMCs. Source of these receptors: a woman aged 30 to 39 in good health and CMV-seropositive.

The rearrangement links TRBV27 to TRBJ1-4; maybe TRBD1 (6 bases). V was trimmed by 1 base and J by 2 bases, leaving 20 bases between them. The CDR3 has 19 residues. Per germline, CDR1 MNHEY and CDR2 SMNVEV (reference sequence). For the CDR3, the DNA is TGTGCCAGCAGTTTATATCCACTCGGCCAGGGGACGACTAATGAAAAACTGTTTTTT. Translation gives CASSLYPLGQGTTNEKLFF.

The CDR3: CACRGGSSYNSPLHF. CDR3 nucleotides: TGTGCCTGCCGGGGAGGGAGCTCCTATAATTCACCCCTCCACTTT. This sequence joins TRBV30 and TRBJ1-6, with D hard to call. Germline V gene sequence: CDR1 GTSNPN, CDR2 SVGIG (reference sequence). The V gene lost 6 bases and the J gene lost 0 bases, with 12 bases spanning the gap. The CDR3 is made up of 15 amino acids.

The chain has TRBV5-1 and TRBJ2-7; TRBD2 agrees at 9 bases. Trimming cost V 6 bases and J 5 bases; bases outside gene matches: 9. The V gene's germline CDR1 is SGHRS and CDR2 YFSETQ. The CDR3 totals 14 residues. CDR3 amino acids: CASKASGIRDEQYF. In DNA form, the CDR3 reads TGCGCCAGCAAAGCTAGCGGGATTCGGGACGAGCAGTACTTC. Full variable domain (remainder filled in from reference TRBV5-1 and TRBJ2-7): KAGVTQTPRYLIKTRGQQVTLSCSPISGHRSVSWYQQTPGQGLQFLFEYFSETQRNKGNFPGRFSGRQFSNSRSEMNVSTLELGDSALYLCASKASGIRDEQYFGPGTRLTVT.

The genes are TRBV19 and TRBJ1-4; D remains unclear. This CDR3 spans 14 amino acids. V was cut by 3 bases and J by 8 bases, with 13 bases left in between. Germline values: CDR1 LNHDA, CDR2 SQIVND (reference sequence). CDR3 nucleotides: TGTGCCAGTAGTATGTCGTCGGGTCTGGAAAAACTGTTTTTT. This gives the protein CASSMSSGLEKLFF.

The chain carries TRBV13 and TRBJ2-7; D might be TRBD1 (6 bases). The V gene lost 0 bases and the J gene lost 2 bases, with 11 bases spanning the gap. This CDR3 has 15 residues. CDR1 is PRHDT, CDR2 FYEKMQ, per germline (reference sequence). The CDR3 protein is CASSLGAGVAYEQYF. The CDR3 bases are TGTGCCAGCAGCTTAGGGGCAGGGGTGGCCTACGAGCAGTACTTC. Complete variable domain (other parts from reference TRBV13 and TRBJ2-7): AAGVIQSPRHLIKEKRETATLKCYPIPRHDTVYWYQQGPGQDPQFLISFYEKMQSDKGSIPDRFSAQQFSDYHSELNMSSLELGDSALYFCASSLGAGVAYEQYFGPGTRLTVT.

This clone appeared a few times. The chain combines TRBV15 with TRBJ2-5, with no clear D. V lost 1 base and J 5 bases, leaving 11 bases between the germline ends. From germline, CDR1 is LNHNV and CDR2 YYDKDF (reference sequence). CDR3 size: 14 residues. The CDR3 nucleotides are TGTGCCACCAGCAGAGGGCGGCGTGGGGAGACCCAGTACTTC. It codes for CATSRGRRGETQYF.

The chain links TRBV5-4 to TRBJ1-2; TRBD1 might be the D (5 bases). Germline lookup yields CDR1 SGHNT and CDR2 YYREEE (reference sequence). With 4 bases removed from V and 1 base from J, the gap between germline ends came to 17 bases. The length of the CDR3 is 16 residues. CDR3 in amino acids: CASSPYLETVNYGYTF. The CDR3 DNA reads as TGTGCCAGCAGCCCCTACCTCGAGACAGTTAACTATGGCTACACCTTC. The full variable domain, rest sourced from reference TRBV5-4 and TRBJ1-2, is ETGVTQSPTHLIKTRGQQVTLRCSSQSGHNTVSWYQQALGQGPQFIFQYYREEENGRGNFPPRFSGLQFPNYSSELNVNALELDDSALYLCASSPYLETVNYGYTFGSGTRLTVV.

This clone was seen more than once but under ten times. This chain joins TRBV11-3 and TRBJ2-1; 11 bases map to TRBD2. This CDR3 is 19 amino acids long. Germline V gene data show CDR1 as SGHNT and CDR2 as YENEEA. The trim removed 1 base at V and 6 bases at J, leaving 14 bases unmatched. The CDR3 DNA sequence: TGTGCCAGCAGCTTAGGAGGAAAAATAGCGGGGGGGCCCCGCAATGAGCAGTTCTTC. It translates to CASSLGGKIAGGPRNEQFF.

There are a few counts of this clone. The V and J genes are TRBV7-2 and TRBJ2-3; D gene uncertain. Trimming removed 2 bases at V and 3 bases at J, with 9 bases between. The length of the CDR3 is 14 residues. Per the germline V gene, CDR1 is SGHTA and CDR2 is FQGNSA. The CDR3 spells CASSLLQITDTQYF. The CDR3 DNA follows: TGTGCCAGCAGCTTACTACAGATTACAGATACGCAGTATTTT.

The chain uses TRBV5-4 and TRBJ1-1; D perhaps matches TRBD1 (6 bases). This CDR3 contains 15 residues. From germline, CDR1 is SGHNT and CDR2 YYREEE (reference sequence). The germline V and J ends were trimmed by 4 bases and 5 bases, with 18 bases remaining between them. Written as DNA, the CDR3 is TGTGCCAGCAGCCCCCGGGCGGCTGACAGGACTGAAGCTTTCTTT. Encoded protein: CASSPRAADRTEAFF.